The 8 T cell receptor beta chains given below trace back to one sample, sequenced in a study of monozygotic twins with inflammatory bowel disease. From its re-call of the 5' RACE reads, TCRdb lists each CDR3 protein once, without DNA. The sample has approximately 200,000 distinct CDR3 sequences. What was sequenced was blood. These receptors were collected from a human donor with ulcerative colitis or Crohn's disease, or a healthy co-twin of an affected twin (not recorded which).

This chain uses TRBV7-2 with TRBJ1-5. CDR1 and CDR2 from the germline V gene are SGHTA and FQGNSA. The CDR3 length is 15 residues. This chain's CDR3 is CASSLGLSADQPQHF.

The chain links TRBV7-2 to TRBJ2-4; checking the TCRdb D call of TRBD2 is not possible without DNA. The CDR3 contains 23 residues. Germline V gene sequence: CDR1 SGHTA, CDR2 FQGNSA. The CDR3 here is CASSLWDSPGLAGGPGAKNIQYF.

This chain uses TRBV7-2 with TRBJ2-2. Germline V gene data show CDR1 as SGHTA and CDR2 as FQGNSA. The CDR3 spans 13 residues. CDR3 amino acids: CASSLRSDGELFF.

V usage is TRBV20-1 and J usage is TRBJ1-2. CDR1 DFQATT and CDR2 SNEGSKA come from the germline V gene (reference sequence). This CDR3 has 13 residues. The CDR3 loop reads CSASRTLGYGYTF.

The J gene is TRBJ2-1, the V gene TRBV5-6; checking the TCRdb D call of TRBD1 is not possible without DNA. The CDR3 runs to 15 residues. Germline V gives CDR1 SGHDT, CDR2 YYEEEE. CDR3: CASSFGSGGGNEQFF.

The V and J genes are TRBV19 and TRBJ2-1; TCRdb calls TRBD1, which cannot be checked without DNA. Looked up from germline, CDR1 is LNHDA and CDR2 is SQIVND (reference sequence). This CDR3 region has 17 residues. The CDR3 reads CASSIASGRHSYNEQFF.

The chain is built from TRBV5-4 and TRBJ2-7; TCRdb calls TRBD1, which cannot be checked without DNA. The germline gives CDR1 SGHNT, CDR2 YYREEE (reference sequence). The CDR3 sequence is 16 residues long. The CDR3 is CASSSDRGKRFYEQYF.

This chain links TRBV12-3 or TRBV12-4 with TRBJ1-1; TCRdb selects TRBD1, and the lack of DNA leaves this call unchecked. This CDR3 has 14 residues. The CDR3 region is CASGPGQGRAEAFF.